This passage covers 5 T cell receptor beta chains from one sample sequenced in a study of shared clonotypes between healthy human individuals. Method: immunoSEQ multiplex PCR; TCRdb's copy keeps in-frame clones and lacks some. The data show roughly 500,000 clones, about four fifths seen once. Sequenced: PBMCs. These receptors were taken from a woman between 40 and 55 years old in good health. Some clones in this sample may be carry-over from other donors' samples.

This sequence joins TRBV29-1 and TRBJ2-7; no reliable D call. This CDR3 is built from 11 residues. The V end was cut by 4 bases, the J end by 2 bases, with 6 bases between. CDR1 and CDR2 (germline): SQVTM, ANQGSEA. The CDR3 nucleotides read TGCAGCGTTGGACACCCCTACGAGCAGTACTTC. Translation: CSVGHPYEQYF.

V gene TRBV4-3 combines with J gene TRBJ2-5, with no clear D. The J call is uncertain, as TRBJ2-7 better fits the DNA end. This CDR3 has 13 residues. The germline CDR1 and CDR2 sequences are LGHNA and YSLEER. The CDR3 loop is CASSPSVGHEQYF. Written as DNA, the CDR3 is TGCGCCAGCAGCCCTTCTGTCGGCCACGAGCAGTACTTC.

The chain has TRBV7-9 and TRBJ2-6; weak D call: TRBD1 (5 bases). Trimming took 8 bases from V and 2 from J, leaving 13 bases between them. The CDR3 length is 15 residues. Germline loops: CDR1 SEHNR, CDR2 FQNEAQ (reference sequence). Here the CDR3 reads CASPLDSAGANVLTF. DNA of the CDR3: TGTGCCAGCCCCCTCGACAGTGCTGGGGCCAACGTCCTGACTTTC.

The CDR3 nucleotides read TGTGCCGGGACCTCTGGGGCCAACGTCCTGACTTTC. Its protein is CAGTSGANVLTF. The chain links TRBV6-1 to TRBJ2-6; D may be TRBD1 or TRBD2 (5 bases each). This CDR3 is 12 amino acids long. Between the trimmed V and J ends, which lost 11 bases and 0 bases, there was a span of 5 bases. Germline-derived CDR1 and CDR2 are MNHNS and SASEGT.

Here the CDR3 DNA reads TGTGCCAGCAGTTCGGACGCTTCAGGGGGAAACATTCAGTACTTC. Translation gives CASSSDASGGNIQYF. This rearrangement joins TRBV6-5 to TRBJ2-4, with 7 bases fitting TRBD1. The CDR3 totals 15 residues. V lost 4 bases, J lost 6 bases, and 9 bases stayed unmatched. Germline V gene lookup returns CDR1 MNHEY and CDR2 SVGAGI.